The 6 T cell receptor beta chains given below trace back to one sample, sequenced in a study of blood T cell repertoires in COVID-19. Assay: immunoSEQ multiplex PCR; the TCRdb copy retains only in-frame clones and omits some. The sample shows some 150,000 clones, roughly nine tenths of them seen only once. The source material was peripheral blood. These TCRs come from an older woman with COVID-19, enrolled during active disease.

The J gene is TRBJ1-4, the V gene TRBV28; D gene unclear. The CDR3 is 14 residues long. The germline V and J ends were trimmed by 2 bases and 5 bases, with 9 bases remaining between them. Germline V gene lookup returns CDR1 MDHEN and CDR2 SYDVKM. CDR3 sequence: CASSLSRRNEKLFF. Written as DNA, the CDR3 is TGTGCCAGCAGTTTAAGTCGGCGGAATGAAAAACTGTTTTTT. Complete variable domain (other parts from reference TRBV28 and TRBJ1-4): DVKVTQSSRYLVKRTGEKVFLECVQDMDHENMFWYRQDPGLGLRLIYFSYDVKMKEKGDIPEGYSVSREKKERFSLILESASTNQTSMYLCASSLSRRNEKLFFGSGTQLSVL.

Points on this clone: The junction departs from germline at one end; a sequencing error may be responsible. The V and J genes are TRBV19 and TRBJ2-1; D is ambiguous. This CDR3 spans 13 amino acids. Per germline, CDR1 LNHDA and CDR2 SQIVND (reference sequence). This chain's CDR3 is CASSTGSHNEQFF. CDR3 nucleotides: TGTGCCAGTAGTACTGGCTCCCACAATGAGCAGTTCTTC.

The rearrangement joins TRBV19 to TRBJ1-3; TRBD1 agrees at 7 bases. CDR1 is LNHDA and CDR2 is SQIVND in the germline V gene (reference sequence). J lost 0 bases, V lost 6 bases, and 11 bases had no gene match. This CDR3 has 17 residues. Written as DNA, the CDR3 is TGTGCCAGTAGCCCTGCCCGGGACAGTTCCTCTGGAAACACCATATATTTT. Its translation: CASSPARDSSSGNTIYF.

The rearrangement links TRBV24-1 to TRBJ1-1, with 7 bases fitting TRBD1. In germline, CDR1 is KGHDR, CDR2 SFDVKD. Trimming took 9 bases from V and 1 from J; bases not matched to a gene: 1. This CDR3 is built from 12 residues. CDR3 bases: TGTGCCACCGGGACAGCGAACACTGAAGCTTTCTTT. Amino acids: CATGTANTEAFF.

This chain uses TRBV4-1 with TRBJ1-5, with a weak D call TRBD1 (6 bases). The V end lost 4 bases, the J end lost 4 bases, and 14 bases lay between the germline ends. Germline CDR1 and CDR2: MGHRA and YSYEKL. The CDR3 covers 15 residues. The CDR3 DNA is TGCGCCAGCAGCCCGATGACAGGAGCAAATCAGCCCCAGCATTTT. It translates to CASSPMTGANQPQHF.

The genes are TRBV5-1 and TRBJ2-5; 12 bases line up with TRBD2. CDR1 and CDR2 (germline): SGHRS, YFSETQ. The ends lost 5 bases at V and 5 bases at J; junction bases unmatched: 7. The CDR3 contains 15 residues. The CDR3 sequence is CASSLTSGRTETQYF. The CDR3 region has the DNA TGCGCCAGCAGTTTGACTAGCGGGAGAACGGAGACCCAGTACTTC.